These T cell receptor beta chains were read from a single sample in a study of T cell clonotyping in hematopoietic cell transplantation. Measured with immunoSEQ multiplex PCR; TCRdb has only the in-frame clones, and not every one. The repertoire has about 7,100 clones, roughly 98% of them found once; the top ten carry roughly 0.64%. The sequences come from PBMCs, collected 30 days after allogeneic stem cell transplant. Source of these receptors: a male patient aged 55-69 years who had an allogeneic stem cell transplant from a related donor, so the T cells may come from the graft donor. Some clones in this sample may be carry-over from other donors' samples. Both conserved end residues are part of each CDR3. Fields, in order: J gene, V gene, D gene, clone size, CDR3 DNA, CDR3 protein. D genes are given only for firm matches. A row's size may be missing; if present it is once, few, many or a size class.

>TRBJ1-4|TRBV4-3|NA|NA
TGCGCCAGCAGCCAACAAACCAGCGGGGGGGGTGAAAAACTGTTTTTT
CASSQQTSGGGEKLFF
>TRBJ1-2|TRBV28|NA|NA
TGTGCCAGCAGTTTGTTGGGGGCTAAGGATGGCTACACCTTC
CASSLLGAKDGYTF
>TRBJ1-6|TRBV6-1|TRBD1|NA
TGTGCCAGCAGTCCTTGGACAGGGACCCTCCACTTT
CASSPWTGTLHF
>TRBJ1-2|TRBV7-9|NA|few
TGTGCCAGCAGCTCAGACAGGTATACTGATGGCTACACCTTC
CASSSDRYTDGYTF
>TRBJ1-3|TRBV15|NA|NA
TGTGCCACCGGAGGCACGCAGGTTAGCTCTGGAAACACCATATATTTT
CATGGTQVSSGNTIYF
>TRBJ1-3|TRBV30|NA|NA
TGTGCCTGGAGCGGTGGACCTTCTGACTCTGGAAACACCATATATTTT
CAWSGGPSDSGNTIYF
>TRBJ1-4|TRBV7-6|NA|NA
TGTGCCAGCAGCCCCAATCCTGCAACTAATGAAAAACTGTTTTTT
CASSPNPATNEKLFF
>TRBJ2-6|TRBV11-2|NA|NA
TGTGCCAGCAGCCCTTCCTCTGGGGCCAACGTCCTGACTTTC
CASSPSSGANVLTF
>TRBJ1-1|TRBV4-3|TRBD1|NA
TGCGCCAGCAGCCGGGACAGGGGACCCACTGAAGCTTTCTTT
CASSRDRGPTEAFF
>TRBJ1-2|TRBV25-1|TRBD1|NA
TGTGCCAGCAGTGAAGGCCACAGGGGGCTTTACTATGGCTACACCTTC
CASSEGHRGLYYGYTF
>TRBJ1-1|TRBV7-8|NA|NA
TGTGCCAGCAGCTTAGGCAGGGGCATCCCTGAAGCTTTCTTT
CASSLGRGIPEAFF
>TRBJ2-7|TRBV7-9|TRBD2|NA
TGTGCCAGCAGCTTAGGGAGTAGCGGGGGGCCCTACGAGCAGTACTTC
CASSLGSSGGPYEQYF
>TRBJ1-5|TRBV10-1|NA|NA
TGCGCCAGCAGTGAGTCGATTAGTAGTTACTGTTTTAGCAATCAGCCCCAGCATTTT
CASSESISSYCFSNQPQHF
>TRBJ2-5|TRBV2|TRBD2|NA
TGTGCCAGCAGTGAGGCTAGCGGGGGGGCGGGGACCCAGTACTTC
CASSEASGGAGTQYF
>TRBJ2-2|TRBV2|NA|NA
TGTGCCAGCAGTGAAGTTCCGGACAGAAACACCGGGGAGCTGTTTTTT
CASSEVPDRNTGELFF
>TRBJ2-7|TRBV6-6|TRBD2|once
TGTGCCAGCAGTCCGACTAGCGGGTCCTACGAGCAGTACTTC
CASSPTSGSYEQYF
>TRBJ2-6|TRBV4-2|NA|NA
TGTGCCAGCAGCCAAGACACGTCCTCTGGGGCCAACGTCCTGACTTTC
CASSQDTSSGANVLTF
>TRBJ2-7|TRBV4-3|NA|once
TGCGCCAGCAGCCAAGATCTTGGCAGGATCTACGAGCAGTACTTC
CASSQDLGRIYEQYF
>TRBJ2-5|TRBV7-2|NA|once
TGTGCCAGCAGCTTCTCGGTCGAAGAGACCCAGTACTTC
CASSFSVEETQYF
>TRBJ2-3|TRBV11-3|NA|NA
TGTGCCAGCAGCCTCGGTCCCACAGATACGCAGTATTTT
CASSLGPTDTQYF
>TRBJ2-7|TRBV19|TRBD1|NA
TGTGCCAGTAGTCGAGGTCGTGGGACAGGGGGCATTAGGGACGGCACCTACGAGCAGTACTTC
CASSRGRGTGGIRDGTYEQYF
>TRBJ2-1|TRBV5-1|TRBD1|NA
TGCGCCAGCAGCAGGGGACAGGGGGACAATGAGCAGTTCTTC
CASSRGQGDNEQFF
>TRBJ1-1|TRBV6-4|NA|NA
TGTGCCAGCAGTGACTCACAGGGAGGGCGCAATGAAGCTTTCTTT
CASSDSQGGRNEAFF